This TCR beta chain was found in a study of CXCR3-negative and CXCR3-positive naive CD8 T cells (dated 2019 in TCRdb). Background for the entire study: In total, 130 million to 150 million TRB reads were obtained, corresponding to roughly 1.5 +/- 0.3 million reads per library. Data from 11 donors, pooled across two independent experiments, went into the diversity and physicochemical repertoire analyses. The TRBV-TRBJ cluster analysis covered naive subsets from a handful of donors and memory cells from 3 donors. The full study reports these points: Both naive subsets had comparably high repertoire diversity, while memory CD8+ T cells had much lower repertoire diversity. Freshly isolated PBMCs were used for most assays because CXCR3 expression went down partially after cryopreservation. Because surface CD5, which is linked to self-reactivity in mice, was comparable between the naive subsets, TCR interaction strength was also inferred from the physicochemical properties of TRB CDR3s. TRBV-TRBJ usage was similar between naive CXCR3-negative and CXCR3-positive cells from the same donor, while memory cells showed distinct patterns. TRB CDR3s from CXCR3-positive naive cells showed higher hydrophobicity (lower Kidera factor 4), lower energy, and higher strength and volume indices than CXCR3-negative naive cells.

No count is recorded, but by frequency this clonotype is medium-sized (0.01 to 0.1%). The antigen it recognizes is unknown. For every CD8+ T cell subset, about 300,000 cells were flow-sorted straight into RLT lysis buffer, and each subset was sorted in triplicate. To keep memory contaminants out, a stringent definition of naive CD8+ T cells was applied: CD45RO-CCR7+CD27+CD95-. Peripheral blood mononuclear cells were isolated from buffy coats using standard density gradient centrifugation. A FACSAria III was used to flow-sort naive CXCR3-negative and CXCR3-positive CD8+ T cells. Total RNA was extracted from sorted cells with an RNeasy Mini Kit. The germline V gene supplies CDR1 SGHRS and CDR2 YFSETQ. From the cysteine up to the phenylalanine, the CDR3 has a length of 11 residues. The DNA sequence is not available. TCRdb names NextSeq 550 as the instrument used. The Human TCR Profiling Kit (MiLaboratory) was used to make UMI-labeled 5' RACE TRB cDNA libraries. cDNA synthesis used the entire amount of extracted RNA, and PCR amplification then used the entire amount of cDNA produced. Libraries were prepared in parallel with an identical number of PCR cycles. Per the original workflow: About 57,000 +/- 9,900 unique UMI-labeled TRB cDNA molecules per library were extracted with MIGEC and MiXCR, with at least two reads per UMI required. An average of about 40,000 +/- 10,000 functional in-frame TRB CDR3 nucleotide clonotypes without stop codons was found per library. After downsampling to 5000 UMI-labeled TRB molecules per sample, diversity metrics, including normalized Shannon-Wiener and Chao1, were computed in VDJtools. VDJtools was used to calculate clonotype-size-weighted physicochemical properties of the central five CDR3 residues, namely interaction energy, strength, volume and Kidera factor 4. TCRdb reprocessed the sequencing reads and holds a single record per CDR3 protein sequence, with no DNA. TCRdb's processing, not the study's, gives the V and J calls here. The sample's own table lists 95,000 to 100,000 distinct CDR3 sequences. The top ten clonotypes cover 1.1% of the sample.

Sequencing input: naive CXCR3+ CD8+ T cells from blood. The cell subset or site label, read with the paper, signifies: CD45RO-CCR7+CD27+CD95- naive CD8+ T cells expressing CXCR3 (TNR3+). This TCR derives from a human donor in good health. Some clones in this sample may be carry-over from other donors' samples. The sequence links TRBV5-1 to TRBJ2-7. The CDR3 has the sequence CASSLGYEQYF.